The 2 T cell receptor beta chains reported below all come from one sample, sequenced in a study of CD8 T cells in ankylosing spondylitis. One entry per CDR3 protein results from TCRdb running MiXCR on the 5' RACE reads. The profile covers approximately 240,000 distinct CDR3 sequences, with 20% to 30% appearing a single time and roughly 0.6% taken by the ten largest. Sequenced sample: blood, either unsorted or a sorted T cell fraction (not recorded which). The origin of the receptors is a male donor with ankylosing spondylitis or in good health (not recorded which).

This clonotype was seen ten or more times. The V and J genes are TRBV20-1 and TRBJ2-1, with D unresolved. Germline CDR1 and CDR2: DFQATT and SNEGSKA (reference sequence). CDR3 length: 13 amino acids. V lost 2 bases to trimming and J lost 2 bases, with 7 bases between them. The CDR3 bases are TGCAGTGCTAGAAGTGAGGCCTACAATGAGCAGTTCTTC. Translation: CSARSEAYNEQFF.

This clonotype appeared a few times. The chain links TRBV20-1 to TRBJ1-1, with TRBD1 as a possible D gene (5 bases). Trimming stripped 5 bases from V and 4 bases from J, with 17 bases between. CDR1 and CDR2 (germline): DFQATT, SNEGSKA (reference sequence). The CDR3 length is 14 residues. The CDR3 DNA is TGCAGTGCTCATGATCAGTCAAGGGGCACTGAAGCTTTCTTT. Translation: CSAHDQSRGTEAFF.